This record looks at one TCR beta chain sequence and its context. The antigen is not known. This sample was taken from a study of cytomegalovirus exposure and HLA in healthy donors. Study context: A data release that came early held tens of millions of unique TCRs from HLA-typed donors.

Study outcomes and limitations: The study flagged approximately 180 TCR beta chains as cytomegalovirus-associated. Compared with the approximately 680-donor mean, an Asian-associated ancestry cluster reportedly had fewer N-insertions, according to a later analysis.

The CDR3 contains 15 residues. The germline V gene encodes CDR1 SGHRS and CDR2 YFSETQ. Between the trimmed V and J ends, which lost 1 base and 0 bases, there was a span of 7 bases. The PCR contained 60 Vbeta and 13 Jbeta primers. TCRdb keeps only in-frame clones here, not all; method: immunoSEQ multiplex PCR. The sample shows tens of thousands of clones, over 60% of them seen only once. The TCR originated in a male donor in good health and CMV-seropositive. The sample comprised PBMCs. The chain couples TRBV5-1 to TRBJ1-4, with D uncertain. CDR3 DNA: TGCGCCAGCAGCTTGAACACAGCAACTAATGAAAAACTGTTTTTT. Translation gives CASSLNTATNEKLFF.